This T cell receptor beta chain was documented in a study of blood T cell repertoires in COVID-19. Study context: Nucleic acid was either cDNA or gDNA, and it came from T cells, B-cell-depleted T cells, or PBMCs.

V shed 5 bases and J shed 0 bases, with 13 bases lying between them. The germline CDR1 and CDR2 sequences are KGHSH and LQKENI. This CDR3 has 15 residues. As handled by the study authors: Reference gene primer amplification in the assay estimated nucleated cell counts. The repertoire was sequenced with immunoSEQ multiplex PCR; TCRdb's copy has only in-frame clones and lacks some. That table is the source of V, J and clone size, and D and trimming were worked out from the DNA. The repertoire holds 250,000 to 300,000 clones, with around 89% as singletons. The cohort comprised adults aged about 18 to 100 years residing in under 30 US areas. Participants' own reports of clinical history determined their cohort assignment.

The genes are TRBV18 and TRBJ2-5, with D possibly being TRBD1 (6 bases). The TCR was taken from a man aged 40-55 years who had recovered from COVID-19. The sample was PBMCs or T cells enriched from blood (not recorded which). The CDR3 loop is CASSGGRGDQETQYF. In DNA form, the CDR3 reads TGTGCCAGCTCAGGGGGCAGGGGTGACCAAGAGACCCAGTACTTC.